The 18 T cell receptor beta chains given below trace back to one sample, sequenced in a study of blood T cell repertoires in COVID-19. This table comes from immunoSEQ multiplex PCR, and its TCRdb copy is limited to in-frame clones, with some not included. Among roughly 430,000 clones, nearly 90% were seen once, and the ten largest hold 2% to 2.5%. Sequencing was carried out using PBMCs or T cells enriched from blood (not recorded which). The receptors were gathered from a woman aged 40 to 50 with acute COVID-19.

The rearrangement uses TRBV10-3 and TRBJ2-3; maybe TRBD2 (7 bases). V lost 5 bases and J 5 bases, leaving 14 bases between the germline ends. This CDR3 spans 14 amino acids. CDR1 and CDR2 (germline): ENHRY, SYGVKD. In DNA, the CDR3 is TGTGCCATCAGTCAGGGGAGGGGCGGAGATACGCAGTATTTT. This translates into CAISQGRGGDTQYF.

Only a few counts were recorded for this clone. The V and J genes are TRBV20-1 and TRBJ2-1; D gene unclear. V gave up 3 bases and J gave up 10 bases, with 10 bases separating them. Germline loops: CDR1 DFQATT, CDR2 SNEGSKA (reference sequence). The CDR3 has 11 amino acids. In nucleotides, the CDR3 is TGCAGTGCTAGTTCTGCAGGCGAGCAGTTCTTC. Translation: CSASSAGEQFF.

The rearrangement uses TRBV9 and TRBJ1-1; D possibly corresponds to TRBD1 (5 bases). The CDR3 spans 15 residues. Germline loops: CDR1 SGDLS, CDR2 YYNGEE. V dropped 0 bases and J dropped 4 bases, with 13 bases sitting between them. CDR3 sequence (DNA): TGTGCCAGCAGCGTAGGTTATGGGGGAGGCACTGAAGCTTTCTTT. Translated: CASSVGYGGGTEAFF.

This rearrangement joins TRBV30 to TRBJ1-1; D is unresolved. Germline V lookup: CDR1 GTSNPN, CDR2 SVGIG (reference sequence). This CDR3 is built from 12 residues. Trimming took 2 bases from V and 7 from J, leaving 11 bases between them. The CDR3 sequence: CAWSLRGGEAFF. CDR3 bases: TGTGCCTGGAGTCTACGGGGTGGTGAAGCTTTCTTT.

The chain uses TRBV9 and TRBJ2-3; 9 bases fit TRBD2. CDR3 length: 15 amino acids. Germline V lookup: CDR1 SGDLS, CDR2 YYNGEE. V trimming: 9 bases; J trimming: 2 bases; junction bases outside the gene matches: 10. CDR3 amino acids: CANPGAGGNTDTQYF. The CDR3 nucleotides read TGTGCCAACCCAGGGGCGGGGGGGAACACAGATACGCAGTATTTT.

V gene TRBV29-1 combines with J gene TRBJ1-1, with D maybe TRBD1 (5 bases). The length of the CDR3 is 13 residues. V shed 5 bases and J shed 3 bases, with 13 bases lying between them. The germline gives CDR1 SQVTM, CDR2 ANQGSEA. CDR3 DNA sequence: TGCAGCGTTCAATCTCAGGGTGACACTGAAGCTTTCTTT. Translating it yields CSVQSQGDTEAFF.

CDR3 DNA: TGTGCCAGCAGCTGGGGACAGGGGGATGAAGATACGCAGTATTTT. Residues: CASSWGQGDEDTQYF. The chain uses TRBV7-9 and TRBJ2-3; TRBD1 matches 11 bases. Germline V gene lookup returns CDR1 SEHNR and CDR2 FQNEAQ (reference sequence). CDR3 length: 15 amino acids. V was clipped by 4 bases and J by 5 bases; unmatched bases: 5.

This chain connects TRBV6-1 to TRBJ1-6; D is perhaps TRBD1 (5 bases). The ends were cut back, 4 bases at V and 0 bases at J, with 10 bases in the middle. Germline CDR1 and CDR2: MNHNS and SASEGT. The CDR3 is made up of 16 amino acids. CDR3 DNA: TGTGCCAGCAGTGTTCAGGGATTCTCCTATAATTCACCCCTCCACTTT. Translated: CASSVQGFSYNSPLHF.

This chain links TRBV2 with TRBJ1-6; 7 bases are shared with TRBD1. V was pared by 4 bases and J by 7 bases, with 7 bases of the junction left unmatched. Germline lookup yields CDR1 SNHLY and CDR2 FYNNEI. The CDR3 is 15 residues long. CDR3 nucleotides: TGTGCCAGCAGTGTATCCAGACAGGGCAATTCACCCCTCCACTTT. This translates into CASSVSRQGNSPLHF.

This chain connects TRBV27 to TRBJ1-3; weak D call: TRBD1 (6 bases). The germline V gene encodes CDR1 MNHEY and CDR2 SMNVEV (reference sequence). Trimming cost V 2 bases and J 8 bases, with 22 bases left between them. The CDR3 has 17 residues. The CDR3 loop reads CASSLRAGALLSDTIYF. For the CDR3, the DNA is TGTGCCAGCAGTTTACGGGCGGGGGCATTATTGTCGGACACCATATATTTT.

The rearrangement joins TRBV2 to TRBJ2-1, with TRBD2 matching 10 bases. The CDR3 totals 14 residues. Germline assignment: CDR1 SNHLY and CDR2 FYNNEI. V shed 7 bases, J shed 5 bases, and the junction held 5 bases outside the gene matches. CDR3 in amino acids: CASTSGGDNNEQFF. The DNA for the CDR3 is TGTGCCAGCACTAGCGGGGGAGATAACAATGAGCAGTTCTTC.

The sample holds one count of this clone. The chain is built from TRBV5-1 and TRBJ2-2; tentatively, D is TRBD2 (6 bases). Germline loops: CDR1 SGHRS, CDR2 YFSETQ. This CDR3 region has 16 residues. Trimming removed 0 bases at V and 1 base at J, with 10 bases between. The CDR3 reads CASSLVGGLNTGELFF. CDR3 DNA sequence: TGCGCCAGCAGCTTGGTAGGAGGGCTGAACACCGGGGAGCTGTTTTTT.

The chain uses TRBV18 and TRBJ1-1; D ambiguous. Germline values: CDR1 KGHSH, CDR2 LQKENI. With 4 bases removed from V and 0 bases from J, the gap between germline ends came to 9 bases. The CDR3 runs 14 residues. The CDR3 coding sequence is TGTGCCAGCTCACTTCCAACACTGAACACTGAAGCTTTCTTT. Translated: CASSLPTLNTEAFF.

J is TRBJ1-1 and V is TRBV5-5, with D perhaps TRBD1 (6 bases). This CDR3 is 14 amino acids long. Looked up from germline, CDR1 is SGHKS and CDR2 is YYEKEE (reference sequence). V lost 4 bases to trimming and J lost 3 bases, with 13 bases between them. CDR3 DNA sequence: TGTGCCAGCAGCGTGGCGGACAGTTACACTGAAGCTTTCTTT. Translated: CASSVADSYTEAFF.

The chain uses TRBV12-3 or TRBV12-4 and TRBJ2-7, with unresolved D. The CDR3 extends over 13 amino acids. Trimming left V 5 bases short and J 2 bases short, with 10 bases between. The CDR3 DNA follows: TGTGCCAGCAGTCGCCCGGTCCCCTACGAGCAGTACTTC. As protein: CASSRPVPYEQYF.

J is TRBJ1-1 and V is TRBV7-9; D not certain. Per the germline V gene, CDR1 is SEHNR and CDR2 is FQNEAQ (reference sequence). V shed 1 base and J shed 8 bases, with 8 bases lying between them. This CDR3 region has 12 residues. As DNA, the CDR3 is TGTGCCAGCAGCTTAGTCACGGTGGAAGCTTTCTTT. Translated: CASSLVTVEAFF.

The rearrangement joins TRBV9 to TRBJ2-5, with 10 bases fitting TRBD2. The CDR3 covers 16 residues. V was clipped by 3 bases and J by 5 bases; unmatched bases: 10. Germline V lookup: CDR1 SGDLS, CDR2 YYNGEE. The CDR3 coding sequence is TGTGCCAGCAGCGGAGGGGTAGCGGGGGGCCTGGAGACCCAGTACTTC. Translation: CASSGGVAGGLETQYF.

The CDR3 sequence is CAWTAGATNEKLFF. In DNA, the CDR3 is TGTGCCTGGACGGCGGGTGCAACTAATGAAAAACTGTTTTTT. This chain uses TRBV30 with TRBJ1-4, with D unresolved. The CDR3 consists of 14 residues. Germline CDR1 reads GTSNPN; CDR2 reads SVGIG (reference sequence). V lost 4 bases to trimming and J lost 0 bases, with 9 bases between them.